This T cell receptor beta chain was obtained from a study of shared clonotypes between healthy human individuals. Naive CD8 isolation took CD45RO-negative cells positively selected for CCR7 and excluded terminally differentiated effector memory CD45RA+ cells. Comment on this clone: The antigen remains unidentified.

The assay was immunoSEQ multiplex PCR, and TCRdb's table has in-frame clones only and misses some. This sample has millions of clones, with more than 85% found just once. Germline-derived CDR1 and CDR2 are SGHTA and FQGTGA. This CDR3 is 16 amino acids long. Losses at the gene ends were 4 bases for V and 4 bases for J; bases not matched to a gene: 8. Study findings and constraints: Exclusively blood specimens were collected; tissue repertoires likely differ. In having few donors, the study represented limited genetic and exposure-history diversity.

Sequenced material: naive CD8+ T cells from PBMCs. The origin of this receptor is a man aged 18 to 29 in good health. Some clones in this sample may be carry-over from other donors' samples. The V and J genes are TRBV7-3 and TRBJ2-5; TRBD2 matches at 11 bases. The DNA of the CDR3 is TGTGCCAGCAGCTCCATAGCGGGAGGGCCCGGAGAGACCCAGTACTTC. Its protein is CASSSIAGGPGETQYF.